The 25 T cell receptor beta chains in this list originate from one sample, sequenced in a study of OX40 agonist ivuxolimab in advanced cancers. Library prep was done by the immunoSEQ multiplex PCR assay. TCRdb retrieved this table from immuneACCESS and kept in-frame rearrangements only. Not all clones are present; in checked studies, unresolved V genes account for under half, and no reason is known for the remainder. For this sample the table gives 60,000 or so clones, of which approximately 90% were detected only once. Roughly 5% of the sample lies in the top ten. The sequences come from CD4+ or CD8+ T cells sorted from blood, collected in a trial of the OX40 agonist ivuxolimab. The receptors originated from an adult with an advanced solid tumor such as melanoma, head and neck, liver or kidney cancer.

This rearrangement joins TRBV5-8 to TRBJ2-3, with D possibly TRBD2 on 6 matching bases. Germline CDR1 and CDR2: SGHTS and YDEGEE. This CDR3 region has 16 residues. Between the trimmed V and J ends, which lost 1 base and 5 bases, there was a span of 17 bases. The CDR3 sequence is CASSLSLTRNVDTQYF. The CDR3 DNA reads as TGTGCCAGCAGCTTGAGTCTGACTAGGAACGTAGATACGCAGTATTTT.

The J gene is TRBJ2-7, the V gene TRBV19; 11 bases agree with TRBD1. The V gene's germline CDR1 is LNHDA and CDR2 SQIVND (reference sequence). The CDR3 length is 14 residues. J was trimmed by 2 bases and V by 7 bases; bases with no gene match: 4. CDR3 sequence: CASKRGQGAYEQYF. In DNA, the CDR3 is TGTGCCAGTAAAAGGGGACAGGGGGCCTACGAGCAGTACTTC.

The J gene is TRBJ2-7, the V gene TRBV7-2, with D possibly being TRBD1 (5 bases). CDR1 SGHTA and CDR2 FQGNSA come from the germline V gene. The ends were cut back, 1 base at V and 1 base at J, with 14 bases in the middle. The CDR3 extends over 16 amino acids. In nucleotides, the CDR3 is TGTGCCAGCAGCTTAGGGTTTGGGGCAGCATCCTACGAGCAGTACTTC. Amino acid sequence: CASSLGFGAASYEQYF.

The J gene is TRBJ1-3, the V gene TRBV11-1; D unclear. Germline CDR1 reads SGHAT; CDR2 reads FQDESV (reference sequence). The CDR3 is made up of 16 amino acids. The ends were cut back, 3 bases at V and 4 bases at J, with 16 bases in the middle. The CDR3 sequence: CASSFTYRGRGNTIYF. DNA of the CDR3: TGTGCCAGCAGCTTTACCTACCGAGGGAGAGGAAACACCATATATTTT.

CDR3 nucleotides: TGTGCCAGCAGCTTGAAGAGGGGTCGGGCCTACGAGCAGTACTTC. It encodes CASSLKRGRAYEQYF. V gene TRBV27 combines with J gene TRBJ2-7; D may correspond to TRBD1 or TRBD2 (5 bases each). The CDR3 is 15 amino acids. Per the germline V gene, CDR1 is MNHEY and CDR2 is SMNVEV (reference sequence). The V gene lost 6 bases and the J gene lost 2 bases, with 17 bases spanning the gap.

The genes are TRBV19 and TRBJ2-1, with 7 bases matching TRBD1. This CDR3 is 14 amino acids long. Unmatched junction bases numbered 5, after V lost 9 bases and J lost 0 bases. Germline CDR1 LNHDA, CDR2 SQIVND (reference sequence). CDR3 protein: CASTGAVSYNEQFF. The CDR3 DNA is TGTGCCAGCACAGGGGCCGTCTCCTACAATGAGCAGTTCTTC.

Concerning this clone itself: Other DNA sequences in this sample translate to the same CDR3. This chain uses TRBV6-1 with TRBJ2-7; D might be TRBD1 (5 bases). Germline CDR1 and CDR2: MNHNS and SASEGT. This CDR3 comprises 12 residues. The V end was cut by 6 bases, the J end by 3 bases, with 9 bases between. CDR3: CASRPQGYEQYF. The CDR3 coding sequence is TGTGCCAGCAGGCCCCAGGGCTACGAGCAGTACTTC.

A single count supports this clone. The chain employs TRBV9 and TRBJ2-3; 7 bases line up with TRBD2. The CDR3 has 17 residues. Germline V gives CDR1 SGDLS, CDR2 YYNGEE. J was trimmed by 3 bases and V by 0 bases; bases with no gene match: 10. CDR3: CASSVAGGSWITDTQYF. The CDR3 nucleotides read TGTGCCAGCAGCGTAGCGGGCGGGAGTTGGATTACAGATACGCAGTATTTT.

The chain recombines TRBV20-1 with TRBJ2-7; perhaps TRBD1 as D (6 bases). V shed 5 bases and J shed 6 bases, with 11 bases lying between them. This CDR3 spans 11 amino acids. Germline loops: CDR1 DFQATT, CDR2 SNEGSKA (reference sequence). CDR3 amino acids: CSASGASEQYF. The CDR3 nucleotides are TGCAGTGCTTCAGGGGCGTCCGAGCAGTACTTC.

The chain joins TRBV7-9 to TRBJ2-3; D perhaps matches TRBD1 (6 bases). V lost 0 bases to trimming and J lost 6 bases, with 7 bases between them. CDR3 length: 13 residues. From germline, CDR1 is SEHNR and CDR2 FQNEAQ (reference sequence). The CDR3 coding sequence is TGTGCCAGCAGCTTAGCTGGGGGCGATACGCAGTATTTT. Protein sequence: CASSLAGGDTQYF.

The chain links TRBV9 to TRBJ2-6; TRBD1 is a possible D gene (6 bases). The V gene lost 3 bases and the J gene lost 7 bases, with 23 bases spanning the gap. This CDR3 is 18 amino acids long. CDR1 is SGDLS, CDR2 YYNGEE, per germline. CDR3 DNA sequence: TGTGCCAGCAGCGAGTCCCAGGGGACCTGGGGTAAAGCCAACGTCCTGACTTTC. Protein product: CASSESQGTWGKANVLTF.

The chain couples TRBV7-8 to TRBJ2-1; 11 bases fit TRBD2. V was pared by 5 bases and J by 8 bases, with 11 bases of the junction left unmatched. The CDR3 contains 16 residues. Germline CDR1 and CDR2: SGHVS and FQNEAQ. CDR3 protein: CASSPGLAGGVDEQFF. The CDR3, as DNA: TGTGCCAGCAGCCCGGGGTTAGCGGGAGGGGTCGATGAGCAGTTCTTC. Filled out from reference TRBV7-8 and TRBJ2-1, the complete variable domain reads GAGVSQSPRYKVAKRGQDVALRCDPISGHVSLFWYQQALGQGPEFLTYFQNEAQLDKSGLPSDRFFAERPEGSVSTLKIQRTQQEDSAVYLCASSPGLAGGVDEQFFGPGTRLTVL.

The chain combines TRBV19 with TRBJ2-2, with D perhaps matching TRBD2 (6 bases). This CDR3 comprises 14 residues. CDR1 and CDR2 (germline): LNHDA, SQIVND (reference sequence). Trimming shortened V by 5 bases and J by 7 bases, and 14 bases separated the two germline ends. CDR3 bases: TGTGCCAGTAGTGTCGGGGGAGCGAACGGGGAGCTGTTTTTT. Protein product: CASSVGGANGELFF. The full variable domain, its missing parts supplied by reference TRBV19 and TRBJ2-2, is DGGITQSPKYLFRKEGQNVTLSCEQNLNHDAMYWYRQDPGQGLRLIYYSQIVNDFQKGDIAEGYSVSREKKESFPLTVTSAQKNPTAFYLCASSVGGANGELFFGEGSRLTVL.

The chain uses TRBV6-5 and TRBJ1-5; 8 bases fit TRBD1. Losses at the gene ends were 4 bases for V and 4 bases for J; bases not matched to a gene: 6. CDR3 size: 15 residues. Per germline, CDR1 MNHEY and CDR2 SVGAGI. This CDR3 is CASSFDRGLNQPQHF. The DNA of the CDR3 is TGTGCCAGCAGTTTCGACAGGGGTTTAAATCAGCCCCAGCATTTT.

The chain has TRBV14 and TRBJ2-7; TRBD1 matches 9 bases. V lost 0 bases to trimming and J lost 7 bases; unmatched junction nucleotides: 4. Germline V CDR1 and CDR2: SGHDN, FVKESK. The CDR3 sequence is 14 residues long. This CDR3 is CASSQDTGGPEQYF. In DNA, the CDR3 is TGTGCCAGCAGCCAAGACACAGGGGGCCCAGAGCAGTACTTC.

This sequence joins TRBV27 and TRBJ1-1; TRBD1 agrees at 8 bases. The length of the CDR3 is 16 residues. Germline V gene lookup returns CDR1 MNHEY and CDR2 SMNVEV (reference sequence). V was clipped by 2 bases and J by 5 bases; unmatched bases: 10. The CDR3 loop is CASSLIGQGASTEAFF. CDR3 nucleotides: TGTGCCAGCAGTTTAATTGGTCAGGGGGCATCAACTGAAGCTTTCTTT.

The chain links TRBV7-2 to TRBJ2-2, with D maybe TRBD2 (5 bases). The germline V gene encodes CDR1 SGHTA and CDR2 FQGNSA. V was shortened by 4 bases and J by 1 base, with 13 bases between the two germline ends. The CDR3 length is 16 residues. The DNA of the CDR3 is TGTGCCAGCAGCTCAACAGCCGGGAAGAACACCGGGGAGCTGTTTTTT. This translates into CASSSTAGKNTGELFF.

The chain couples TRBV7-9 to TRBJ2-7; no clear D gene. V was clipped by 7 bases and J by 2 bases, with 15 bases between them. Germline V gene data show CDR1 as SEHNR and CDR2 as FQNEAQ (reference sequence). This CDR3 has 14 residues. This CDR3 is CASTPSPRPYEQYF. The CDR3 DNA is TGTGCCAGCACCCCCTCCCCCCGACCCTACGAGCAGTACTTC.

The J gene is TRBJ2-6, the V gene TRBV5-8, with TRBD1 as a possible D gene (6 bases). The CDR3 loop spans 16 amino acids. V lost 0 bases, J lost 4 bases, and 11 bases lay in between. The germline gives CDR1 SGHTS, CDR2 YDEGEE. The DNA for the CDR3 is TGTGCCAGCAGCTTGGGAAGGGGGAGAGGGGCCAACGTCCTGACTTTC. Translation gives CASSLGRGRGANVLTF.

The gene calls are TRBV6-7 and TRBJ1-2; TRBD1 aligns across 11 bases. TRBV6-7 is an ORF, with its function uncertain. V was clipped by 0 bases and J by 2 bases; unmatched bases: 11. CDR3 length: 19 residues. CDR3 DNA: TGTGCCAGCAGTTACTCCCGGGACAGGGGGAATATGAGGAACTATGGCTACACCTTC. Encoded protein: CASSYSRDRGNMRNYGYTF.

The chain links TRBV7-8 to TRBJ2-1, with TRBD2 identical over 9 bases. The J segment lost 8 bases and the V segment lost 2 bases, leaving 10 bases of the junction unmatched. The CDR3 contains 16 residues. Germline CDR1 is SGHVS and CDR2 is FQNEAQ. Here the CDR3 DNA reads TGTGCCAGCAGCTTAACTGCCGGGACTAGCTTCGATGAGCAGTTCTTC. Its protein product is CASSLTAGTSFDEQFF.

This CDR3 reads CASSSGTAAGKQFF. CDR3 nucleotide sequence: TGCGCCAGCAGCAGCGGGACCGCGGCGGGCAAGCAGTTCTTC. This chain connects TRBV5-1 to TRBJ2-1; 7 bases map to TRBD2. Trimming removed 4 bases from V and 11 bases from J; junction bases left unmatched: 12. CDR3 size: 14 residues. The germline gives CDR1 SGHRS, CDR2 YFSETQ.

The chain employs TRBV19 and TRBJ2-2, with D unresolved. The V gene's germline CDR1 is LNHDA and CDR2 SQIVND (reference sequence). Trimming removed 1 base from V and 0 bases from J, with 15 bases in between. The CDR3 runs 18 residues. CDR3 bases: TGTGCCAGTAGTATAGTTAGTCAGGCGGTCTCGAACACCGGGGAGCTGTTTTTT. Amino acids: CASSIVSQAVSNTGELFF.

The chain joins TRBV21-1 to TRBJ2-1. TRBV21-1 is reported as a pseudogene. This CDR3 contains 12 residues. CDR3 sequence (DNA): TGTCCCAAGAGCGCTCGCCGGGACGGACTTATCTTC. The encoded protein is CPKSARRDGLIF.

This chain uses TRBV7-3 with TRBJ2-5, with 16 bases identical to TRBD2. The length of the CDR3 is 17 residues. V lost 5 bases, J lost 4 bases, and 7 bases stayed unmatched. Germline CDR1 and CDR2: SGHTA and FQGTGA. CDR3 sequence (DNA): TGTGCCAGCAGCCCCAGGGGACTAGCGGGAGGGGCAGAGACCCAGTACTTC. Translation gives CASSPRGLAGGAETQYF.